The sequence of this T cell receptor beta chain was determined in a study of beta chain features in type 1 diabetes. Study-level findings and limits: TCRB CDR3s from Type 1 diabetes patients were moderately but significantly shorter in all four CD4+ subsets.

Each donor gave one heparinised blood draw averaging around 120 mL. Researchers reported sorting CD4+ naive, central memory, regulatory and stem cell-like memory cells via CD45RO/CCR7/CD25/CD127/CD95/CD27. This clone was counted only a few times. Antigen specificity is unknown. Per the germline V gene, CDR1 is MNHNS and CDR2 is SASEGT. V lost 2 bases and J lost 8, with 12 bases in between. This CDR3 contains 13 residues. Investigators reverse transcribed all isolated RNA, so they sequenced expressed TCRB transcripts. Repertoires were generated with immunoSEQ multiplex PCR, while TCRdb's copy carries only in-frame clones and drops some. The sample has roughly 730,000 clones, under 15% seen once.

Sample: naive CD4+ T cells from blood. The sequence was obtained from a man younger than 35 with type 1 diabetes. This sequence joins TRBV6-1 and TRBJ1-2, with D unresolved. The CDR3 loop reads CASSETPGWGYTF. In DNA form, the CDR3 reads TGTGCCAGCAGTGAAACCCCCGGGTGGGGCTACACCTTC.